Listed below are T cell receptor beta chains from one sample, sequenced in a study of shared clonotypes between healthy human individuals. TCRdb's copy holds only in-frame clones and misses some; the assay was immunoSEQ multiplex PCR. The data hold hundreds of thousands of clones, with 90% to 96% observed a single time. Material for sequencing was naive CD4+ T cells sorted from blood. The receptors were sampled from a woman aged 25 to 39 in good health. Both conserved end residues are part of each CDR3. The order of the fields is V gene, J gene, clone size, D gene, CDR3 protein, CDR3 DNA. A D gene is named only where the DNA matches it firmly. Clone size appears in some rows only: once, few, many, or a class for an expanded clone.

v_gene: TRBV6-5; j_gene: TRBJ1-5; abundance: -; d_gene: -; CDR3aa: CASSLMSGNQPQHF; CDR3nt: TGTGCCAGCAGTTTGATGAGCGGCAATCAGCCCCAGCATTTT
v_gene: TRBV28; j_gene: TRBJ1-2; abundance: -; d_gene: -; CDR3aa: CASSLWGRGSNYGYTF; CDR3nt: TGTGCCAGCAGTTTATGGGGCAGGGGCTCCAACTATGGCTACACCTTC
v_gene: TRBV7-9; j_gene: TRBJ1-4; abundance: -; d_gene: TRBD1; CDR3aa: CASSPRTGVNEKLFF; CDR3nt: TGTGCCAGCAGCCCGAGGACAGGGGTTAATGAAAAACTGTTTTTT
v_gene: TRBV28; j_gene: TRBJ1-5; abundance: -; d_gene: -; CDR3aa: CASSLWAVNSNQPQHF; CDR3nt: TGTGCCAGCAGTTTATGGGCAGTTAATAGCAATCAGCCCCAGCATTTT
v_gene: TRBV28; j_gene: TRBJ2-1; abundance: -; d_gene: -; CDR3aa: CASSLSRGAINEQFF; CDR3nt: TGTGCCAGCAGTTTATCAAGGGGCGCAATAAATGAGCAGTTCTTC
v_gene: TRBV30; j_gene: TRBJ2-4; abundance: -; d_gene: -; CDR3aa: CAWSAGTKKNIQYF; CDR3nt: TGTGCCTGGAGTGCCGGGACCAAGAAAAACATTCAGTACTTC
v_gene: TRBV11-2; j_gene: TRBJ2-7; abundance: -; d_gene: -; CDR3aa: CASSLGLLGEQYF; CDR3nt: TGTGCCAGCAGCTTAGGTCTCCTCGGGGAGCAGTACTTC
v_gene: TRBV27; j_gene: TRBJ1-1; abundance: -; d_gene: -; CDR3aa: CASSYWGGPEAFF; CDR3nt: TGTGCCAGCAGTTATTGGGGAGGCCCTGAAGCTTTCTTT
v_gene: TRBV20-1; j_gene: TRBJ2-5; abundance: -; d_gene: -; CDR3aa: CSATQETQYF; CDR3nt: TGCAGTGCTACTCAAGAGACCCAGTACTTC
v_gene: TRBV28; j_gene: TRBJ2-7; abundance: -; d_gene: -; CDR3aa: CASSSDTAYEQYF; CDR3nt: TGTGCCAGCAGCTCGGACACGGCCTACGAGCAGTACTTC
v_gene: TRBV7-8; j_gene: TRBJ1-5; abundance: few; d_gene: -; CDR3aa: CASSLGRDQPQHF; CDR3nt: TGTGCCAGCAGCTTGGGGAGGGATCAGCCCCAGCATTTT
v_gene: TRBV6-1; j_gene: TRBJ2-7; abundance: -; d_gene: -; CDR3aa: CASSEFGRNSYEQYF; CDR3nt: TGTGCCAGCAGTGAATTTGGACGCAACTCCTACGAGCAGTACTTC
v_gene: TRBV9; j_gene: TRBJ2-1; abundance: -; d_gene: -; CDR3aa: CASSVRGEQFF; CDR3nt: TGTGCCAGCAGCGTGAGGGGGGAGCAGTTCTTC
v_gene: TRBV11-2; j_gene: TRBJ2-2; abundance: -; d_gene: -; CDR3aa: CASSSPERANTGELFF; CDR3nt: TGTGCCAGCAGCTCTCCCGAGCGAGCGAACACCGGGGAGCTGTTTTTT
v_gene: TRBV5-1; j_gene: TRBJ2-5; abundance: -; d_gene: -; CDR3aa: CASSLMGFGQETQYF; CDR3nt: TGCGCCAGCAGCTTGATGGGCTTTGGGCAAGAGACCCAGTACTTC
v_gene: TRBV7-7; j_gene: TRBJ2-1; abundance: -; d_gene: TRBD2; CDR3aa: CASSPGTSPINEQFF; CDR3nt: TGTGCCAGCAGCCCCGGGACTAGCCCCATCAATGAGCAGTTCTTC
v_gene: TRBV5-1; j_gene: TRBJ1-3; abundance: -; d_gene: -; CDR3aa: CASSPQDSGNTIYF; CDR3nt: TGCGCCAGCAGCCCTCAGGACTCTGGAAACACCATATATTTT
v_gene: TRBV19; j_gene: TRBJ1-5; abundance: few; d_gene: TRBD1; CDR3aa: CATQGDRDQAQHF; CDR3nt: TGTGCCACCCAGGGAGACAGGGATCAGGCCCAGCATTTT
v_gene: TRBV6-1; j_gene: TRBJ2-7; abundance: once; d_gene: TRBD2; CDR3aa: CASSEARAGVNEQYF; CDR3nt: TGTGCCAGCAGTGAAGCGCGGGCGGGAGTTAACGAGCAGTACTTC
v_gene: TRBV5-1; j_gene: TRBJ2-4; abundance: -; d_gene: -; CDR3aa: CASSLAPGAMDIQYF; CDR3nt: TGCGCCAGCAGCTTGGCCCCGGGGGCAATGGACATTCAGTACTTC
v_gene: TRBV11-2; j_gene: TRBJ2-2; abundance: -; d_gene: -; CDR3aa: CASSFGGELFF; CDR3nt: TGTGCCAGCAGCTTCGGCGGGGAGCTGTTTTTT
v_gene: TRBV5-8; j_gene: TRBJ2-6; abundance: -; d_gene: -; CDR3aa: CARRSQVLRRANVLTF; CDR3nt: TGTGCCCGGAGGTCCCAGGTCTTAAGGAGGGCCAACGTCCTGACTTTC
v_gene: TRBV6-1; j_gene: TRBJ1-1; abundance: -; d_gene: TRBD1; CDR3aa: CASSEPGQGNTEAFF; CDR3nt: TGTGCCAGCAGTGAACCGGGACAGGGGAACACTGAAGCTTTCTTT